The clone carrying this TCR beta chain was detected ten times or more. The target antigen is unknown. Donors in the study were healthy people who gave bone marrow. Use of 60 Vbeta and 13 Jbeta primers characterized the PCR. The assay was immunoSEQ multiplex PCR, and TCRdb's table has in-frame clones only and misses some. The table records some 130,000 clones, approximately 10% of them present only once. In germline, CDR1 is MNHEY, CDR2 SVGAGI. V lost 5 bases and J 2 bases, leaving 13 bases between the germline ends. This CDR3 is built from 14 residues. This sample was taken from a study of cytomegalovirus exposure and HLA in healthy donors. Study-level findings and limits: In a later analysis, 16,951 TCR beta sequences were associated with HLA alleles at 0.05 false discovery rate. Prior analysis indicated that the majority of TCR beta V segments exhibited productivity approximately 90% or approximately 30% of the time. Some highly shared sequence variants likely arose as a pipeline artifact.

Sequenced sample: PBMCs. This rearrangement joins TRBV6-5 to TRBJ2-7; perhaps TRBD1 as D (7 bases). The receptor was derived from a woman aged 40 to 50 in good health and CMV-seropositive. The CDR3 reads CASSVQGGPYEQYF. The CDR3 nucleotides read TGTGCCAGCAGTGTTCAGGGGGGTCCCTACGAGCAGTACTTC.